The present T cell receptor (beta chain) was sequenced within a study of T cell responses to AZD1222 COVID-19 vaccine. This clone was seen a single time. Germline V gene lookup returns CDR1 ENHRY and CDR2 SYGVKD. With 5 bases clipped from V and 8 bases from J, the junction kept 14 bases outside the gene matches. CDR3 length: 16 residues. TCRdb's table, derived via immunoSEQ multiplex PCR, lists solely in-frame clones and lacks some. The sample yields some 200,000 clones, approximately 92% seen once. The clonotype was recovered from an adult in good health. The chain is built from TRBV10-3 and TRBJ2-1; 8 bases map to TRBD2. The sequencing used peripheral blood, collected on day 0 of AZD1222 vaccination. As DNA, the CDR3 is TGTGCCATCAGTCACGTGGTCGGGGGGGCCCTGGATGAGCAGTTCTTC. Protein sequence: CAISHVVGGALDEQFF.